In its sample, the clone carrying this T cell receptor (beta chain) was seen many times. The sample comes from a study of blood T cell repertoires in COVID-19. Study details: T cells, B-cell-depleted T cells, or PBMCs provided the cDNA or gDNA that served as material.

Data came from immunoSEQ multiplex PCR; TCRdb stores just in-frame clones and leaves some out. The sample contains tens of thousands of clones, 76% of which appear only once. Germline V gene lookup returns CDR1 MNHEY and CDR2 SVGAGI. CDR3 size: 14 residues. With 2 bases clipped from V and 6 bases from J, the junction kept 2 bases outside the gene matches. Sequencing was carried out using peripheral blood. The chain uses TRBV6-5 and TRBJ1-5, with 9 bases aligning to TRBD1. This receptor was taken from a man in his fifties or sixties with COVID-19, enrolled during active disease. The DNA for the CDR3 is TGTGCCAGCAGTTACACGACAGGGGGTCAGCCCCAGCATTTT. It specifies CASSYTTGGQPQHF.